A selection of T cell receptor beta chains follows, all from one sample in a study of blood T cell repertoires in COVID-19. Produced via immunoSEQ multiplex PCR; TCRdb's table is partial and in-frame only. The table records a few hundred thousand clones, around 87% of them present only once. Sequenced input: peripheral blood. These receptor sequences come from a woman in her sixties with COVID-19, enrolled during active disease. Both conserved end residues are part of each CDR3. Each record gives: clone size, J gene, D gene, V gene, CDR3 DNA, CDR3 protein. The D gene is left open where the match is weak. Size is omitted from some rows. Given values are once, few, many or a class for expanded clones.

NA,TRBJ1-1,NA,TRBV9,TGTGCCAGCAGCTCTCGTTCCGTCACTGAAGCTTTCTTT,CASSSRSVTEAFF
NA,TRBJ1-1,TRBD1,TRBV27,TGTGCCAGCAGTTTGGGTACAGGGGACTCCCTGAACACTGAAGCTTTCTTT,CASSLGTGDSLNTEAFF
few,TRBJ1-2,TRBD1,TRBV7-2,TGTGCCAGCAGCTCGCGACAGGGTCGGGGCGGCTACACCTTC,CASSSRQGRGGYTF
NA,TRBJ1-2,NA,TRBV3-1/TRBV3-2,TGTGCCAGCAGCCCCGGAGGAGAAGGCTACACCTTC,CASSPGGEGYTF
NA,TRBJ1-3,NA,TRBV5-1,TGCGCCAGCAGCTTGGAGAGCTCTGGAAACACCATATATTTT,CASSLESSGNTIYF
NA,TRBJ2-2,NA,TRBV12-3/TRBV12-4,TGTGCCAGCAGCACAGTACCCGGGGAGCTGTTTTTT,CASSTVPGELFF
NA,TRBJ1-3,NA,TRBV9,TGTGCCAGCAGCGCAGGCCGAAGGGGAAACACCATATATTTT,CASSAGRRGNTIYF
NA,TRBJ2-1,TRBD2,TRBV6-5,TGTGCCAGCAGAAAGAGCGGGGGGGAGTCGATTGGGCAGTTCTTC,CASRKSGGESIGQFF
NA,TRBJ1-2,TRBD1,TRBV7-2,TGTGCCAGCAGTTTTACCCCCGACAGGGGCCAAGGGGTCTACTATGGCTACACCTTC,CASSFTPDRGQGVYYGYTF
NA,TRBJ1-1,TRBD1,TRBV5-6,TGTGCCAGCAGCTACAGGGGTGGAGCTTTCTTT,CASSYRGGAFF
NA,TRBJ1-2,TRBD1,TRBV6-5,TGTGCCAGCAGTAGAGGGACAGAGGATGGCTACACCTTC,CASSRGTEDGYTF
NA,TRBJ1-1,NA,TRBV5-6,TGTGCCAGCAGCTTGCGGCGGCGAGGGTCAGCTTTCTTT,CASSLRRRGSAFF
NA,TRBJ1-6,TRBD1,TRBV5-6,TGTGCCAGCAGCCGAGAGACAGGGTCGGTCAATTCACCCCTCCACTTT,CASSRETGSVNSPLHF
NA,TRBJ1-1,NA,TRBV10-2,TGCGCCAGCGGACCGTTTAAGGGGGTGGCATACACTGAAGCTTTCTTT,CASGPFKGVAYTEAFF
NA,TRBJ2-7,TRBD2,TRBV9,TGTGCCAGCAGCGATACACTAGCGGGGGGGCCCGACGAGCAGTACTTC,CASSDTLAGGPDEQYF
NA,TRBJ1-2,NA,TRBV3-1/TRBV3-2,TGTGCCAGCAGCCAAGGGGCTCCTAATGCCTATGGCTACACCTTC,CASSQGAPNAYGYTF
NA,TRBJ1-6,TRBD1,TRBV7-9,TGTGCCAGCAGCCCGACCGGACAGGGTAATTCACCCCTCCACTTT,CASSPTGQGNSPLHF
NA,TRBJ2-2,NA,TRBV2,TGTGCCAGCAGTCTGGGGCCAACCGGGGAGCTGTTTTTT,CASSLGPTGELFF
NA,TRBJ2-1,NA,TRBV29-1,TGCAGCGCCGAGGCAGTAAAAGGCAATGAGCAGTTCTTC,CSAEAVKGNEQFF
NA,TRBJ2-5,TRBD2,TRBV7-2,TGTGCCAGCAGCTTAACCGTTAGGACTAGCTTTGGGACCCAGTACTTC,CASSLTVRTSFGTQYF
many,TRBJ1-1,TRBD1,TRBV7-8,TGTGCCAGCAGCTACCGGGACAGTGAAGGTACTGAAGCTTTCTTT,CASSYRDSEGTEAFF
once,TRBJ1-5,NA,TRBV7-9,TGTGCCAGCAGCTTCTCAGGGCTGGATCAGCCCCAGCATTTT,CASSFSGLDQPQHF
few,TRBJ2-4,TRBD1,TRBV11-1,TGTGCCAGCAGCGCAGACAGGGGCGACATTCAGTACTTC,CASSADRGDIQYF
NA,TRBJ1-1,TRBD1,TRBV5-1,TGCGCCAGCAGCTTGGGGGACAGGAGCACTGAAGCTTTCTTT,CASSLGDRSTEAFF
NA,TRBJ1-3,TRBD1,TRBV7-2,TGTGCCAGCAGCTTAGAGACAGGGATTGGAAACACCATATATTTT,CASSLETGIGNTIYF
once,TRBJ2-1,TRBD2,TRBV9,TGTGCCAGCAGCGTAGAGCCTAGCGGGGTTTACAATGAGCAGTTCTTC,CASSVEPSGVYNEQFF
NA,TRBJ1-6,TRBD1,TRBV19,TGTGCCAGTAGTAAGACAGGGGATAATTCACCCCTCCACTTT,CASSKTGDNSPLHF
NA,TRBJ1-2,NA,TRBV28,TGTGCCAGCAGTTTATCCGGGGGACCAAATTATGGCTACACCTTC,CASSLSGGPNYGYTF
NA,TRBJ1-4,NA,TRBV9,TGTGCCAGCAGCACGACGGCGGGAGCGGAAAAACTGTTTTTT,CASSTTAGAEKLFF
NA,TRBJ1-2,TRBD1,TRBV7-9,TGTGCCAGCAGTTTTACCGGGACAGGGAACTATGGCTACACCTTC,CASSFTGTGNYGYTF
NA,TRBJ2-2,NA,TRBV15,TGTGCCACCAGCAGAGATCGGGGGACAGCGAACACCGGGGAGCTGTTTTTT,CATSRDRGTANTGELFF
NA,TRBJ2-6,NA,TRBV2,TGTGCCAGCATCAGACGGGTAACTGGGGCCAACGTCCTGACTTTC,CASIRRVTGANVLTF
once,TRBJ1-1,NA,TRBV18,TGTGCCAGCTCACCATACGAACAGGGAATGAGCACTGAAGCTTTCTTT,CASSPYEQGMSTEAFF
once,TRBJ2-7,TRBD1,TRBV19,TGTGCCAGTAGCGACCTGCCGGGACAGGGGGCCTACGAGCAGTACTTC,CASSDLPGQGAYEQYF
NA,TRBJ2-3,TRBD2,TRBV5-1,TGCGCCAGCAGCTTGGATCTAGCGGGGGGAGATACGCAGTATTTT,CASSLDLAGGDTQYF
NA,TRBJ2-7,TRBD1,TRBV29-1,TGCAGCGTAGACTCCGGGACAGGGATCGAGCAGTACTTC,CSVDSGTGIEQYF
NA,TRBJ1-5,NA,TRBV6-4,TGTGCCAGCAGTGACCAGGGTGGCCAGCCCCAGCATTTT,CASSDQGGQPQHF
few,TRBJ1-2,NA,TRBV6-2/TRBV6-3,TGTGCCAGCAGTTACGAACCAAGGACTGCTAACTATGGCTACACCTTC,CASSYEPRTANYGYTF
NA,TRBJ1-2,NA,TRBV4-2,TGTGCCAGCAGCCAAGTCGTGGAGGAGGGCTATGGCTACACCTTC,CASSQVVEEGYGYTF
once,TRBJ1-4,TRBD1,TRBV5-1,TGCGCCAGCAGCGTTGCCGGGACAGGGGATGAAAAACTGTTTTTT,CASSVAGTGDEKLFF
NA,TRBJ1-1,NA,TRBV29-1,TGCAGCGTGGCCCTCGGGATGAACACTGAAGCTTTCTTT,CSVALGMNTEAFF
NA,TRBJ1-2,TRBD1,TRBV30,TGTGCCTGGAGGGGTAGACCGGGACAGGGGGCGCTGGGCTATGGCTACACCTTC,CAWRGRPGQGALGYGYTF
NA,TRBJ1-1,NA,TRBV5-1,TGCGCCAGCAGCCTATCTATAGGGGGAAACACTGAAGCTTTCTTT,CASSLSIGGNTEAFF
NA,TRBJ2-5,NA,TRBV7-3,TGTGCCAGCAGCCCGACTGACAGGCAAGAGACCCAGTACTTC,CASSPTDRQETQYF
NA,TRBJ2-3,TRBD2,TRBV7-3,TGTGCCAGCAGCCCGAGACTAGCGGGCACAGATACGCAGTATTTT,CASSPRLAGTDTQYF
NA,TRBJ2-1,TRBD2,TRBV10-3,TGTGCCATCAGTGAGTCGGTAGTTCTAGCGGGCGCGGGGAATGAGCAGTTCTTC,CAISESVVLAGAGNEQFF
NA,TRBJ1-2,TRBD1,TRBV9,TGTGCCAGCAGCGCCGGGACAGAGATCTATGGCTACACCTTC,CASSAGTEIYGYTF